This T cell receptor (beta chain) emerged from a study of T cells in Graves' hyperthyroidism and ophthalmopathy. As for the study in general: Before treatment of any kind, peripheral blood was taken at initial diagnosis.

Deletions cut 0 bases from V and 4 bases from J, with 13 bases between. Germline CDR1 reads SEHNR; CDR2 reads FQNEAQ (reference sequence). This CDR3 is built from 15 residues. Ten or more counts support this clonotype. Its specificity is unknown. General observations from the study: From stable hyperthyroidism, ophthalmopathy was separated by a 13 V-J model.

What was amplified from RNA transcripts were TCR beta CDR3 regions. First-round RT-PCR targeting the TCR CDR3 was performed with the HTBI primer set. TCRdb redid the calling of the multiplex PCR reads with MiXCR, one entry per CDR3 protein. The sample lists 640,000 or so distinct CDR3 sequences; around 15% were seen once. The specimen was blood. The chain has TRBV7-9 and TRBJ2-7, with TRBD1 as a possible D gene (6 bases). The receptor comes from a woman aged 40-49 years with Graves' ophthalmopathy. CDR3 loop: CASSLAGTPLYEQYF. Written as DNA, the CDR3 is TGTGCCAGCAGCTTAGCCGGGACACCCTTATACGAGCAGTACTTC.